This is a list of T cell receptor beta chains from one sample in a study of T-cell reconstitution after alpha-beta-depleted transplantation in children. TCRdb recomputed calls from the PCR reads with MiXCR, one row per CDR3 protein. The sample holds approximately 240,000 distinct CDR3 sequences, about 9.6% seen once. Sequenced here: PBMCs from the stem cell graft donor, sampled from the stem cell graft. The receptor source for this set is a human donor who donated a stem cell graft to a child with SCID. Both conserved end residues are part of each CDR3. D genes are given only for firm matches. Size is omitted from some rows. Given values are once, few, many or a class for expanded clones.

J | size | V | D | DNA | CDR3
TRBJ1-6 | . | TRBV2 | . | TGTGCCAGCAGGGACTACCCCCTTGGGGTACCCCTCCACTTT | CASRDYPLGVPLHF
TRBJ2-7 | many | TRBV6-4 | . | TGTGCCAGGGGGGGAGAGGGATTCAACGAGCAGTACTTC | CARGGEGFNEQYF
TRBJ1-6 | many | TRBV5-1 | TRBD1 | TGCGCCAGCAGCTTGGAGGGGACAGGGAATTCACCCCTCCACTTT | CASSLEGTGNSPLHF
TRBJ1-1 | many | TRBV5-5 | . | TGTGCCAGCAGCTTGGCCGGCAGATTTGAAGCTTTCTTT | CASSLAGRFEAFF
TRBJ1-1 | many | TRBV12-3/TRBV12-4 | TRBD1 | TGTGCCAGCAGTGTACAGGGGGCGATCACTGAAGCTTTCTTT | CASSVQGAITEAFF
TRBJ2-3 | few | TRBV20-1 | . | TGCAGTGCTATACTAGGGAGCGGGGATACGCAGTATTTT | CSAILGSGDTQYF
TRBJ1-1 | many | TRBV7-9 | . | TGTGCCAGCAGCTTAGTCAGGAAATCCGTAAACACTGAAGCTTTCTTT | CASSLVRKSVNTEAFF
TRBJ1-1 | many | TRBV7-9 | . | TGTGCCAGCAGCGCCCTGGGGGCAGCCAACACTGAAGCTTTCTTT | CASSALGAANTEAFF
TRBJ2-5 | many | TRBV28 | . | TGTGCCAGCAGTTTAGGGTATGAGACCCAGTACTTC | CASSLGYETQYF
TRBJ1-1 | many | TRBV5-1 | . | TGCGCCAGCAGCTGGGGGCGGGGGAGCGCTGAAGCTTTCTTT | CASSWGRGSAEAFF
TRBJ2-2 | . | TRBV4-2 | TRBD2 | TGTGCCAGCAGCCAAGACCCTAGCGGGGGCCCCGGGGAGCTGTTTTTT | CASSQDPSGGPGELFF
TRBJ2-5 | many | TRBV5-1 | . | TGCGCCAGCAGTTCAGAGAGGGGCCAAGAGACCCAGTACTTC | CASSSERGQETQYF
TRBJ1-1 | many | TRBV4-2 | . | TGTGCCAGCAGCCAAGTCTCCGTTGAGGCTGAAGCTTTCTTT | CASSQVSVEAEAFF
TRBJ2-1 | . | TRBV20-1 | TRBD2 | TGCAGTGCTCCTGTAAGGGTGACTAGCGGGTGGCCAACCTACAATGAGCAGTTCTTC | CSAPVRVTSGWPTYNEQFF
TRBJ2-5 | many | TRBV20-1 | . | TGCAGTGCTAGAGATGGATGGCCTCTGGGGGAGACCCAGTACTTC | CSARDGWPLGETQYF
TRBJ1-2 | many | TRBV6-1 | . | TGTGCCAGCAGTCCAGAGGCAACTTCCCTCTATGGCTACACCTTC | CASSPEATSLYGYTF
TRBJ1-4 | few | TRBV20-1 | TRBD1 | TGCAGTGCGGGGCCGTCAGACAGGGGAGGAGAAAAACTGTTTTTT | CSAGPSDRGGEKLFF
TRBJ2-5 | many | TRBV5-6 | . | TGTGCCAGCAGCTTCTGGCGTTCGAGAGAGACCCAGTACTTC | CASSFWRSRETQYF
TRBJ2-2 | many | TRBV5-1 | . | TGCGCCAGCAGCTTGTTAGCCGGCCAGTCGAACACCGGGGAGCTGTTTTTT | CASSLLAGQSNTGELFF
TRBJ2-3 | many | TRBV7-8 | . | TGTGCCAGCAGCTTAAGTTGGGATACGCAGTATTTT | CASSLSWDTQYF
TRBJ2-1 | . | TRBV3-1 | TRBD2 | TGTGCCAGCAGCCAAGTGGTTCCTAGCGGGGGGAAAAATGAGCAGTTCTTC | CASSQVVPSGGKNEQFF
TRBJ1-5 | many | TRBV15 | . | TGTGCCACCAGCAGAGATCAGACGGGGGGCGGTCAGCCCCAGCATTTT | CATSRDQTGGGQPQHF
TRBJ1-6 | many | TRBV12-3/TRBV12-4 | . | TGTGCCAGCAGTCCGCGGGACGGGAATTCACCCCTCCACTTT | CASSPRDGNSPLHF
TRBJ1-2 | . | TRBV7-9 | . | TGTGCCAGCAGCTTAGAAGGTTCCCACTATGGCTACACCTTC | CASSLEGSHYGYTF
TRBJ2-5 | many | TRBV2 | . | TGTGCCAGCAGTGAAGCGGCAGAGACCCAGTACTTC | CASSEAAETQYF
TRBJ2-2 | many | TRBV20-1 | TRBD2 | TGCAGTGCTAGAGATTTTGAGCGGGGGGACACCGGGGAGCTGTTTTTT | CSARDFERGDTGELFF
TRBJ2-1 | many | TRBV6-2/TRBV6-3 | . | TGTGCCAGCAGCCATAACCTCGAGCAGTTCTTC | CASSHNLEQFF
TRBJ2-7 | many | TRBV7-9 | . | TGTGCCAGCAGCCGGACTACGGGCCCCCACGAGCAGTACTTC | CASSRTTGPHEQYF
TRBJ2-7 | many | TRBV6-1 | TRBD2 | TGTGCCAGCAGCCTAGCGGGGCACGCGCAGTACTTC | CASSLAGHAQYF
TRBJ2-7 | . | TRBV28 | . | TGTGCCAGCAGTCCCGGAGAAATCCTCCACGAGCAGTACTTC | CASSPGEILHEQYF
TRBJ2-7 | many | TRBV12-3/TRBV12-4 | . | TGTGCCAGCGGACGGACTGTCTACGAGCAGTACTTC | CASGRTVYEQYF
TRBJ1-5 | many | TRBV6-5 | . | TGTGCCAGCAGTTCGGACCCAGGGGGCAATCAGCCCCAGCATTTT | CASSSDPGGNQPQHF
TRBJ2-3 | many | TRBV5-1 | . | TGCGCCAGCAGCCCCCTGACAGGCTCAGATACGCAGTATTTT | CASSPLTGSDTQYF
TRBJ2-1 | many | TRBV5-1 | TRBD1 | TGCGCCAGCAGCCCCCCAGTCGGGACAGGGGCTTACAATGAGCAGTTCTTC | CASSPPVGTGAYNEQFF
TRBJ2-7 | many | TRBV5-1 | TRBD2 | TGCGCCAGCAGCCCCCTTTTAGCGGGGGGCTCCTACGAGCAGTACTTC | CASSPLLAGGSYEQYF
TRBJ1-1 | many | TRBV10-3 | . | TGTGCCGTCAGGACTCCGGGGGAACCTGAAGCTTTCTTT | CAVRTPGEPEAFF
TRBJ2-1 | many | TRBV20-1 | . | TGCAGTGCTAGAGATAGAATCTATGGGGGCTACAATGAGCAGTTCTTC | CSARDRIYGGYNEQFF
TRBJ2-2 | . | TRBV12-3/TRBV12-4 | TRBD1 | TGTGCCATCAGTTTAAACTTGGGGGCGGGACAGGGGGGGACCGGGGAGCTGTTTTTT | CAISLNLGAGQGGTGELFF
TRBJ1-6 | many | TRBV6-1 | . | TGTGCCAGCAGTGATCGAAGGGCCAATTCACCCCTCCACTTT | CASSDRRANSPLHF
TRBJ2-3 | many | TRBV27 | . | TGTGCCAGCAGGGGTAGCTCAGATACGCAGTATTTT | CASRGSSDTQYF
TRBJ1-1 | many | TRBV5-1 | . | TGCGCCAGCAAAGCCGAGGGGATGAACACTGAAGCTTTCTTT | CASKAEGMNTEAFF
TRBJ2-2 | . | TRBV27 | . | TGTGCCAGCAGTGCGAGGCTACGGGCGACCACCGGGGAGCTGTTTTTT | CASSARLRATTGELFF
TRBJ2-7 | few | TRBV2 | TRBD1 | TGTGCCAGCCGGCAAGGACAGGGGGGGATCTACGAGCAGTACTTC | CASRQGQGGIYEQYF
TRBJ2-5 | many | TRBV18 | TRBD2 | TGTGCCAGCTCACCAAACAGCGGGGGGAGAGAGACCCAGTACTTC | CASSPNSGGRETQYF
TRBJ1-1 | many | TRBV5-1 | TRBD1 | TGCGCCAGCAGCAATTACCCGACAGGGGGGTCGTCGTCAGGTGAAGCTTTCTTT | CASSNYPTGGSSSGEAFF
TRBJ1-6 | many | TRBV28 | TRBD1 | TGTGCCAGCAGTTTACACCGGGACAGTCTTAGCTCCTATAATTCACCCCTCCACTTT | CASSLHRDSLSSYNSPLHF
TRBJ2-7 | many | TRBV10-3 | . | TGTGCCACAGGAGACCCCTCTGGGGGCTCCTACGAGCAGTACTTC | CATGDPSGGSYEQYF
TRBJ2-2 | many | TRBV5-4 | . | TGTGCCAGCAGCTTCGTTCAGAGCCAACCCACCGGGGAGCTGTTTTTT | CASSFVQSQPTGELFF
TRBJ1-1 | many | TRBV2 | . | TGTGCCAGCAGTGAAGGGCTAAACACTGAAGCTTTCTTT | CASSEGLNTEAFF
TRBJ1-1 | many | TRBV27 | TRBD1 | TGTGCCAGCAGTTTCAGCAGGGGGAGTCCAGAAGCTTTCTTT | CASSFSRGSPEAFF
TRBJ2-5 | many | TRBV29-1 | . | TGCAGCGTTGAAGTCGGCGGAGGCGAGACCCAGTACTTC | CSVEVGGGETQYF
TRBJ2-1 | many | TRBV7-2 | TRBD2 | TGTGCCAGCAGCTTTGTAGGCGGGGGGGCCGTGTTGAATGAGCAGTTCTTC | CASSFVGGGAVLNEQFF